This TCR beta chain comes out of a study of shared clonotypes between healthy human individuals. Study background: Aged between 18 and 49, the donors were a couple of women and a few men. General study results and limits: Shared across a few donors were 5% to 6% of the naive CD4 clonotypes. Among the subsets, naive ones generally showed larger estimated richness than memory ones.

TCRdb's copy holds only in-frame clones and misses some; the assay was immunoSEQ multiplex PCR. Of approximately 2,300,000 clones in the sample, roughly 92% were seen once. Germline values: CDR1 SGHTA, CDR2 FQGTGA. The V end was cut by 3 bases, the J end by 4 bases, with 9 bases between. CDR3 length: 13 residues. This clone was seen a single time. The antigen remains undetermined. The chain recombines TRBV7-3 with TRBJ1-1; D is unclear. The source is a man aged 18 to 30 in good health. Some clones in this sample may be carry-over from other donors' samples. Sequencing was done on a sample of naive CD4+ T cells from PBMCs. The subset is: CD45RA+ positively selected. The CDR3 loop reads CASSFIGGTEAFF. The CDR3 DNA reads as TGTGCCAGCAGCTTCATTGGAGGCACTGAAGCTTTCTTT.